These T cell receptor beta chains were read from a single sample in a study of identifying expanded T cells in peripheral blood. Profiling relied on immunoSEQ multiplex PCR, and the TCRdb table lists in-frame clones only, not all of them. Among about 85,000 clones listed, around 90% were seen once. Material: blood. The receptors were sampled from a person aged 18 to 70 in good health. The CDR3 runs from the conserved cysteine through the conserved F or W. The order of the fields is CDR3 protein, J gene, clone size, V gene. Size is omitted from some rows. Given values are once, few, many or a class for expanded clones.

CDR3aa: CASSPLEHYEQYF
j_gene: TRBJ2-7
abundance: few
v_gene: TRBV7-8

CDR3aa: CAIPPSGSAQETQYF
j_gene: TRBJ2-5
abundance: .
v_gene: TRBV6-4

CDR3aa: CASAAGGSTDTQYF
j_gene: TRBJ2-3
abundance: .
v_gene: TRBV2

CDR3aa: CASSGGHLSSYEQYF
j_gene: TRBJ2-7
abundance: .
v_gene: TRBV2

CDR3aa: CASSLGPVVGAGTGELFF
j_gene: TRBJ2-2
abundance: .
v_gene: TRBV5-1

CDR3aa: CASSPRGGSSYNSPLHF
j_gene: TRBJ1-6
abundance: few
v_gene: TRBV7-4

CDR3aa: CASSIGVNTEAFF
j_gene: TRBJ1-1
abundance: .
v_gene: TRBV7-9

CDR3aa: CASSAGPYNSPLHF
j_gene: TRBJ1-6
abundance: once
v_gene: TRBV6-1

CDR3aa: CASTLPGGGGYTF
j_gene: TRBJ1-2
abundance: medium-sized
v_gene: TRBV28

CDR3aa: CATSRVMGIGGELFF
j_gene: TRBJ2-2
abundance: .
v_gene: TRBV15

CDR3aa: CASSIGRDSPLHF
j_gene: TRBJ1-6
abundance: few
v_gene: TRBV19

CDR3aa: CASSLVPGRANYGYTF
j_gene: TRBJ1-2
abundance: .
v_gene: TRBV5-1

CDR3aa: CASSLNGYTF
j_gene: TRBJ1-2
abundance: once
v_gene: TRBV11-2

CDR3aa: CASSESVARGYTF
j_gene: TRBJ1-2
abundance: .
v_gene: TRBV2

CDR3aa: CASSFFGANVLTF
j_gene: TRBJ2-6
abundance: few
v_gene: TRBV7-2

CDR3aa: CASSVQGEWGTEAFF
j_gene: TRBJ1-1
abundance: .
v_gene: TRBV9

CDR3aa: CASSLWLGLPEAFF
j_gene: TRBJ1-1
abundance: .
v_gene: TRBV28

CDR3aa: CASLTPGGPASTQYF
j_gene: TRBJ2-3
abundance: .
v_gene: TRBV6-6

CDR3aa: CASSPVGQGGETQYF
j_gene: TRBJ2-5
abundance: once
v_gene: TRBV18

CDR3aa: CASSRTGNYGYTF
j_gene: TRBJ1-2
abundance: .
v_gene: TRBV5-8

CDR3aa: CASSDTGAYTGELFF
j_gene: TRBJ2-2
abundance: few
v_gene: TRBV14

CDR3aa: CASRGIRHEQYF
j_gene: TRBJ2-7
abundance: .
v_gene: TRBV6-5

CDR3aa: CSASITDTQYF
j_gene: TRBJ2-3
abundance: .
v_gene: TRBV20-1

CDR3aa: CASSPYGGPPNEKLFF
j_gene: TRBJ1-4
abundance: .
v_gene: TRBV18

CDR3aa: CSVEVGGIRGYTF
j_gene: TRBJ1-2
abundance: .
v_gene: TRBV29-1

CDR3aa: CASSRVGTGANVLTF
j_gene: TRBJ2-6
abundance: .
v_gene: TRBV4-3

CDR3aa: CASSHGGRKEQFF
j_gene: TRBJ2-1
abundance: .
v_gene: TRBV4-1

CDR3aa: CASSRLQAGNNEQFF
j_gene: TRBJ2-1
abundance: .
v_gene: TRBV7-2

CDR3aa: CASSPAAGDYGYTF
j_gene: TRBJ1-2
abundance: few
v_gene: TRBV18

CDR3aa: CASSRPGRYEQYF
j_gene: TRBJ2-7
abundance: .
v_gene: TRBV7-2

CDR3aa: CASRKPGQGNQPQHF
j_gene: TRBJ1-5
abundance: .
v_gene: TRBV5-8

CDR3aa: CASSSRTSGGADTQYF
j_gene: TRBJ2-3
abundance: .
v_gene: TRBV7-2

CDR3aa: CASSPRGSTDTQYF
j_gene: TRBJ2-3
abundance: .
v_gene: TRBV9

CDR3aa: CASSQTSRAEAFF
j_gene: TRBJ1-1
abundance: .
v_gene: TRBV4-1

CDR3aa: CACGPQGLGYEQYF
j_gene: TRBJ2-7
abundance: .
v_gene: TRBV10-3

CDR3aa: CAISVWSSDYNEQFF
j_gene: TRBJ2-1
abundance: once
v_gene: TRBV10-3

CDR3aa: CASSDPLTLGADTQYF
j_gene: TRBJ2-3
abundance: .
v_gene: TRBV2

CDR3aa: CASTEALNTEAFF
j_gene: TRBJ1-1
abundance: .
v_gene: TRBV5-1